Presented here are 30 T cell receptor beta chains from one specimen sequenced in a study of blood T cell repertoires in COVID-19. Libraries were prepared by immunoSEQ multiplex PCR; TCRdb keeps only in-frame clonotypes and omits some of them. This repertoire shows 160,000 or so clones, roughly 80% found once; its top ten account for less than 4%. The source material was PBMCs or T cells enriched from blood (not recorded which). The receptor set was obtained from a woman in her fifties or sixties who had recovered from COVID-19.

This clone was seen just once. This chain uses TRBV9 with TRBJ2-2; D gene ambiguous. V was pared by 0 bases and J by 5 bases, with 8 bases between. Germline CDR1 is SGDLS and CDR2 is YYNGEE. The CDR3 is 14 residues long. The CDR3 spells CASSVAWATGELFF. In DNA, the CDR3 is TGTGCCAGCAGCGTAGCTTGGGCTACCGGGGAGCTGTTTTTT.

The CDR3: CASSPLGPKETQYF. The CDR3 DNA sequence: TGTGCCAGCTCACCTCTGGGGCCAAAAGAGACCCAGTACTTC. The J gene is TRBJ2-5, the V gene TRBV18; tentatively, D is TRBD1 (5 bases). CDR1 and CDR2 (germline): KGHSH, LQKENI. The ends were cut back, 3 bases at V and 3 bases at J, with 11 bases in the middle. This CDR3 has 14 amino acids.

This chain joins TRBV6-5 and TRBJ1-1, with D perhaps TRBD1 (6 bases). The germline V and J ends were trimmed by 8 bases and 1 base, with 14 bases remaining between them. The CDR3 totals 14 residues. CDR1 MNHEY and CDR2 SVGAGI come from the germline V gene. The CDR3 DNA follows: TGTGCCAGCTACGGACAGAGCTGGAACACTGAAGCTTTCTTT. Translating gives CASYGQSWNTEAFF.

This clone occurred once. The rearrangement uses TRBV19 and TRBJ2-3; 9 nucleotides line up with TRBD1. In germline, CDR1 is LNHDA, CDR2 SQIVND (reference sequence). The J segment lost 5 bases and the V segment lost 6 bases, leaving 3 bases of the junction unmatched. CDR3 length: 13 amino acids. For the CDR3, the DNA is TGTGCCAGTAGAAGGGACAGGGAAGATACGCAGTATTTT. Translation gives CASRRDREDTQYF.

The V call is TRBV6-6, the J call TRBJ2-1; weak D call: TRBD1 (5 bases). Germline values: CDR1 MNHNY, CDR2 SVGAGI (reference sequence). This CDR3 is 14 amino acids long. The V gene lost 7 bases and the J gene lost 4 bases, with 14 bases spanning the gap. CDR3 DNA: TGTGCCAGCACCAACGGCGACAGTTACAATGAGCAGTTCTTC. This gives the protein CASTNGDSYNEQFF.

The rearrangement links TRBV9 to TRBJ1-1; D remains unclear. The CDR3 is 14 residues long. The ends were cut back, 3 bases at V and 1 base at J, with 10 bases in the middle. The germline V gene encodes CDR1 SGDLS and CDR2 YYNGEE. The DNA for the CDR3 is TGTGCCAGCAGCGGCGGGGTCAGGAACACTGAAGCTTTCTTT. Amino acid sequence: CASSGGVRNTEAFF.

This chain uses TRBV6-1 with TRBJ2-7, with 7 bases identical to TRBD1. The length of the CDR3 is 15 residues. Germline V gene lookup returns CDR1 MNHNS and CDR2 SASEGT. Trimming removed 3 bases from V and 6 bases from J; junction bases left unmatched: 11. Written as DNA, the CDR3 is TGTGCCAGCAGTGACCGACAGGGTCCCGTGGGCGAGCAGTACTTC. Its translation is CASSDRQGPVGEQYF.

The V and J genes are TRBV7-9 and TRBJ2-7; TRBD1 matches 9 bases. The CDR3 runs to 14 residues. Per the germline V gene, CDR1 is SEHNR and CDR2 is FQNEAQ (reference sequence). The trim removed 5 bases at V and 10 bases at J, leaving 12 bases unmatched. In nucleotides, the CDR3 is TGTGCCAGCAGCGCTTCCCGACGACAGGGGGGTCAGTACTTC. Translating gives CASSASRRQGGQYF.

The V and J genes are TRBV27 and TRBJ2-7; tentatively, D is TRBD1 (5 bases). Germline values: CDR1 MNHEY, CDR2 SMNVEV (reference sequence). CDR3 size: 15 residues. The V end was cut by 6 bases, the J end by 2 bases, with 17 bases between. The CDR3 reads CASSPSDSLTYEQYF. The CDR3 coding sequence is TGTGCCAGCAGCCCTTCCGACAGCTTAACCTACGAGCAGTACTTC.

This clone was recorded once. The chain carries TRBV19 and TRBJ2-2; TRBD1 matches at 11 bases. From germline, CDR1 is LNHDA and CDR2 SQIVND (reference sequence). V dropped 4 bases and J dropped 6; count of bases not matched to a gene: 7. There are 16 residues in the CDR3. CDR3 coding DNA: TGTGCCAGTAGTAGTCCGGACAGGGGGCTTTCCGGGGAGCTGTTTTTT. It specifies CASSSPDRGLSGELFF.

V is TRBV11-2 and J is TRBJ2-1; TRBD2 matches 8 bases. The CDR3 length is 16 residues. The germline CDR1 and CDR2 sequences are SGHAT and FQNNGV. V lost 5 bases to trimming and J lost 3 bases; unmatched junction nucleotides: 9. The CDR3 coding sequence is TGTGCCAGCAGCCCCTTACCAGCGGGGGTCTACAATGAGCAGTTCTTC. Translating it yields CASSPLPAGVYNEQFF.

In DNA form, the CDR3 reads TGTGCCAGCTCAATAGGACAGGGAGCTTACGGTGAAGCTTTCTTT. Translating gives CASSIGQGAYGEAFF. This chain uses TRBV18 with TRBJ1-1; TRBD1 matches 8 bases. This CDR3 is 15 amino acids long. V shed 5 bases, J shed 7 bases, and the junction held 12 bases outside the gene matches. CDR1 is KGHSH, CDR2 LQKENI, per germline.

Many counts were recorded for this clone. The chain combines TRBV5-1 with TRBJ1-2, with D unresolved. Germline CDR1 SGHRS, CDR2 YFSETQ. CDR3 length: 13 residues. The V gene lost 2 bases and the J gene lost 1 base, with 6 bases spanning the gap. CDR3: CASSLQFNYGYTF. The DNA of the CDR3 is TGCGCCAGCAGCTTACAGTTTAACTATGGCTACACCTTC.

Regarding this clone: This specimen includes other DNA sequences encoding the same CDR3. The V call is TRBV2, the J call TRBJ1-5; 7 positions match TRBD1. V trimming: 4 bases; J trimming: 2 bases; junction bases outside the gene matches: 2. CDR1 is SNHLY, CDR2 FYNNEI, per germline. The CDR3 covers 14 residues. CDR3 in amino acids: CASSGTGGNQPQHF. CDR3 DNA: TGTGCCAGCAGTGGTACAGGGGGCAATCAGCCCCAGCATTTT.

This clone was observed once. This chain uses TRBV2 with TRBJ1-5; perhaps TRBD1 as D (6 bases). The CDR3 runs 14 residues. Germline V gene lookup returns CDR1 SNHLY and CDR2 FYNNEI. Between the trimmed V and J ends, which lost 7 bases and 6 bases, there was a span of 16 bases. The DNA of the CDR3 is TGTGCCAGCACATTGGCAGGGGTTGGTCAGCCCCAGCATTTT. Its translation is CASTLAGVGQPQHF. Based on the CDR3 plus reference TRBV2 and TRBJ1-5, the full variable domain is EPEVTQTPSHQVTQMGQEVILRCVPISNHLYFYWYRQILGQKVEFLVSFYNNEISEKSEIFDDQFSVERPDGSNFTLKIRSTKLEDSAMYFCASTLAGVGQPQHFGDGTRLSIL.

The chain is built from TRBV6-5 and TRBJ2-2; a weak D match, TRBD1 (5 bases). Germline V gives CDR1 MNHEY, CDR2 SVGAGI. This CDR3 has 15 residues. V was pared by 5 bases and J by 10 bases, with 20 bases between. CDR3 loop: CASSRARASSVELFF. DNA for the CDR3: TGTGCCAGCAGTAGGGCCAGGGCCTCTTCCGTGGAGCTGTTTTTT.

The chain uses TRBV6-1 and TRBJ2-7; 9 bases align to TRBD1. Per germline, CDR1 MNHNS and CDR2 SASEGT. The CDR3 loop spans 14 amino acids. Germline trimming cut 3 bases from V and 3 bases from J; bases unmatched to any gene: 3. The DNA of the CDR3 is TGTGCCAGCAGTGAGGGACAGGGAATCTACGAGCAGTACTTC. This encodes CASSEGQGIYEQYF.

This clone appeared a few times. The chain uses TRBV19 and TRBJ1-2, with D possibly TRBD1 on 6 matching bases. The CDR3 spans 14 residues. Germline CDR1 LNHDA, CDR2 SQIVND (reference sequence). Trimming pared 4 bases from V and 7 bases from J, leaving 16 bases between. The CDR3 DNA is TGTGCCAGTAGTAACCGGGGGGCGCAGTCTGGCTACACCTTC. Translation: CASSNRGAQSGYTF.

The chain combines TRBV14 with TRBJ1-6, with a weak D call TRBD1 (6 bases). The length of the CDR3 is 15 residues. The V gene's germline CDR1 is SGHDN and CDR2 FVKESK. Trimming took off 4 bases at V and 7 bases at J, with 14 bases between the two ends. Here the CDR3 reads CASSPTGSWNSPLHF. CDR3 sequence (DNA): TGTGCCAGCAGCCCAACAGGGTCTTGGAATTCACCCCTCCACTTT.

This clone was seen more than once but under ten times. CDR3 nucleotide sequence: TGTGCTAGTGGTCCCCCCGGGAATGAGCAGTTCTTC. It codes for CASGPPGNEQFF. The chain combines TRBV12-5 with TRBJ2-1; D is undetermined. V lost 5 bases and J 7 bases, leaving 9 bases between the germline ends. Looked up from germline, CDR1 is LGHNT and CDR2 is FRNRAP. This CDR3 region has 12 residues.

V gene TRBV27 combines with J gene TRBJ2-5; D is possibly TRBD2 (6 bases). V was shortened by 2 bases and J by 7 bases, with 14 bases between the two germline ends. The germline V gene encodes CDR1 MNHEY and CDR2 SMNVEV (reference sequence). The length of the CDR3 is 14 residues. The CDR3 sequence is CASSLHGGAGTQYF. In DNA, the CDR3 is TGTGCCAGCAGTTTACACGGCGGAGCGGGGACCCAGTACTTC.

The rearrangement uses TRBV14 and TRBJ1-1; 7 positions agree with TRBD1. Germline V gene sequence: CDR1 SGHDN, CDR2 FVKESK. With V trimmed by 4 bases and J by 2 bases, 7 bases remained unmatched. This CDR3 has 15 amino acids. The CDR3 DNA follows: TGTGCCAGCAGCCGAGACAGGGAGGCAAACACTGAAGCTTTCTTT. It is translated as CASSRDREANTEAFF. Complete variable domain (other parts from reference TRBV14 and TRBJ1-1): EAGVTQFPSHSVIEKGQTVTLRCDPISGHDNLYWYRRVMGKEIKFLLHFVKESKQDESGMPNNRFLAERTGGTYSTLKVQPAELEDSGVYFCASSRDREANTEAFFGQGTRLTVV.

This clone was observed a single time. The chain employs TRBV18 and TRBJ2-3; D unresolved. CDR3 size: 16 residues. Germline CDR1 reads KGHSH; CDR2 reads LQKENI. With 2 bases removed from V and 5 bases from J, the gap between germline ends came to 17 bases. CDR3 DNA sequence: TGTGCCAGCTCACCAACGAATCAGCGAGAAGTAGATACGCAGTATTTT. It translates to CASSPTNQREVDTQYF.

Only one count was recorded for this clone. The rearrangement joins TRBV5-1 to TRBJ1-1; 8 bases line up with TRBD1. After removal of 3 bases from V and 1 base from J, the junction contained 5 bases not matched to a gene. The CDR3 length is 15 residues. Germline CDR1 and CDR2: SGHRS and YFSETQ. This CDR3 reads CASSWGGQENTEAFF. In DNA, the CDR3 is TGCGCCAGCAGCTGGGGGGGACAGGAGAACACTGAAGCTTTCTTT.

The V gene is TRBV9, the J gene TRBJ2-3; TRBD2 is a possible D gene (5 bases). The V end was cut by 0 bases, the J end by 4 bases, with 9 bases between. The CDR3 has 14 residues. Germline V gene sequence: CDR1 SGDLS, CDR2 YYNGEE. CDR3 DNA sequence: TGTGCCAGCAGCGTAGCGGGGTTCCCAGATACGCAGTATTTT. Protein product: CASSVAGFPDTQYF. Full variable domain (outside the CDR3, taken from reference TRBV9 and TRBJ2-3): DSGVTQTPKHLITATGQRVTLRCSPRSGDLSVYWYQQSLDQGLQFLIQYYNGEERAKGNILERFSAQQFPDLHSELNLSSLELGDSALYFCASSVAGFPDTQYFGPGTRLTVL.

V and J are TRBV24-1 and TRBJ1-1; 7 bases map to TRBD1. Trimming removed 5 bases from V and 6 bases from J; junction bases left unmatched: 5. The CDR3 covers 13 residues. Germline V lookup: CDR1 KGHDR, CDR2 SFDVKD. CDR3: CATSGQGEAEAFF. DNA for the CDR3: TGTGCCACCAGTGGACAGGGAGAGGCTGAAGCTTTCTTT.

This chain joins TRBV29-1 and TRBJ1-2, with unresolved D. CDR3 length equals 13 residues. Trimming removed 6 bases at V and 4 bases at J, with 15 bases between. Germline values: CDR1 SQVTM, CDR2 ANQGSEA. The CDR3 sequence is CSVSPGIGYGYTF. CDR3 in DNA: TGCAGCGTCAGCCCGGGTATCGGCTATGGCTACACCTTC. Filled out from reference TRBV29-1 and TRBJ1-2, the complete variable domain reads SAVISQKPSRDICQRGTSLTIQCQVDSQVTMMFWYRQQPGQSLTLIATANQGSEATYESGFVIDKFPISRPNLTFSTLTVSNMSPEDSSIYLCSVSPGIGYGYTFGSGTRLTVV.

The chain links TRBV20-1 to TRBJ1-1, with D maybe TRBD1 (5 bases). CDR3 length: 11 residues. Germline-derived CDR1 and CDR2 are DFQATT and SNEGSKA (reference sequence). Trimming took off 3 bases at V and 12 bases at J, with 14 bases between the two ends. CDR3 sequence (DNA): TGCAGTGCTAGGGTTGGGGGGTGGCCTTTCTTT. Translated: CSARVGGWPFF.

This chain joins TRBV7-3 and TRBJ1-3; a possible D gene is TRBD1 (6 bases). The germline V gene has CDR1 SGHTA and CDR2 FQGTGA. Trimming took off 3 bases at V and 0 bases at J, with 9 bases between the two ends. The CDR3 has 15 amino acids. The DNA of the CDR3 is TGTGCCAGCAGCTTGGACAGAAGCTCTGGAAACACCATATATTTT. It codes for CASSLDRSSGNTIYF.

This chain connects TRBV18 to TRBJ1-3; 7 bases line up with TRBD1. V lost 3 bases to trimming and J lost 0 bases; unmatched junction nucleotides: 11. The CDR3 has 18 amino acids. Germline-derived CDR1 and CDR2 are KGHSH and LQKENI. Here the CDR3 DNA reads TGTGCCAGCTCACCCGCCGGGGGACAGTTAAGCTCTGGAAACACCATATATTTT. Translating gives CASSPAGGQLSSGNTIYF. The complete variable domain, with remaining parts taken from reference TRBV18 and TRBJ1-3, reads NAGVMQNPRHLVRRRGQEARLRCSPMKGHSHVYWYRQLPEEGLKFMVYLQKENIIDESGMPKERFSAEFPKEGPSILRIQQVVRGDSAAYFCASSPAGGQLSSGNTIYFGEGSWLTVV.